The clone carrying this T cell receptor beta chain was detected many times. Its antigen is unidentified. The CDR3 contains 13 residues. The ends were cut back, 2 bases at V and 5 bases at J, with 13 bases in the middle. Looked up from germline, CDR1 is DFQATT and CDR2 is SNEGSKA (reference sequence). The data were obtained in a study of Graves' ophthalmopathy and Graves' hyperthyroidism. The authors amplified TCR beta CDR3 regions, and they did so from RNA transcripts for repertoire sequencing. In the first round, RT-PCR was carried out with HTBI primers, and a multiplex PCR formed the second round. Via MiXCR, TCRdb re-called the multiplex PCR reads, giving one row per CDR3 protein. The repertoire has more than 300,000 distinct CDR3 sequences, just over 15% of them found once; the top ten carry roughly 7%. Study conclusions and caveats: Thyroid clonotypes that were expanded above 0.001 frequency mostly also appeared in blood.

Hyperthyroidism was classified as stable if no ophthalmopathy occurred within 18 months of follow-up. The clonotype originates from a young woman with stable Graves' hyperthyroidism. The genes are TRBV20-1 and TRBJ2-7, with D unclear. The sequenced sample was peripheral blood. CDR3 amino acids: CSARLSRGHEQYF. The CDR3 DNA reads TGCAGTGCTAGACTGAGTCGAGGCCACGAGCAGTACTTC.